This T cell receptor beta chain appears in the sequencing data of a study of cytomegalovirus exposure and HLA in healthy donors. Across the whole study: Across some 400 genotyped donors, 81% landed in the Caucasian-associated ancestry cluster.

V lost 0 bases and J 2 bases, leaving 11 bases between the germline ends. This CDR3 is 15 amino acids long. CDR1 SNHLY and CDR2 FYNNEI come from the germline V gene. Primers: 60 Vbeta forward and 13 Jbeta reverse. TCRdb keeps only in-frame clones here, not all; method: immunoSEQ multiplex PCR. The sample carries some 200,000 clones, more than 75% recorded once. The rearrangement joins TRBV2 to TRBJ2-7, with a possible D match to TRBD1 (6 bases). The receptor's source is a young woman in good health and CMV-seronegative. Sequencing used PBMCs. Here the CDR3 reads CASSEAGARAYEQYF. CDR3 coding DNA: TGTGCCAGCAGTGAAGCGGGGGCCAGGGCCTACGAGCAGTACTTC.